This record concerns one T cell receptor beta chain sequence. This entry comes from a study of blood T cell repertoires in COVID-19. V was pared by 6 bases and J by 4 bases, with 12 bases between. Germline values: CDR1 LNHDA, CDR2 SQIVND (reference sequence). CDR3 size: 13 residues. Using immunoSEQ multiplex PCR, the repertoire was profiled, and TCRdb retains in-frame clones only, with some absent. This sample carries 200,000 to 250,000 clones, 86% of them seen once, and the ten largest clones take about 9.4%. The sequenced sample was peripheral blood. The V and J genes are TRBV19 and TRBJ1-1; D may be TRBD1 (5 bases). The sequence was collected from a woman between 50 and 59 years old with COVID-19, enrolled during active disease. CDR3 DNA sequence: TGTGCCAGTAGCCCAGGGTCGGTCACTGAAGCTTTCTTT. This gives the protein CASSPGSVTEAFF.